This T cell receptor beta chain was documented in a study of regulatory T cells in long-lasting Graves disease. There are many counts of this clonotype. Arm-PCR of CDR3 regions and iRepertoire HTBI primers were used to build TCR beta libraries. TCRdb called the multiplex PCR reads again in MiXCR, with one record for every CDR3 protein. The top ten clones hold about 8.2% of a sample with a few hundred thousand distinct CDR3 sequences, 15% of them seen once. The CDR3 has 14 amino acids. In germline, CDR1 is GTSNPN, CDR2 SVGIG (reference sequence). J gave up 4 bases and V 3 bases, and 5 bases lay outside the gene matches. Time point described: newly diagnosed GD, antithyroid drugs for less than 3 months. Extracted PBMC RNA gave rise to the TCR library. Graves' disease diagnoses used American Thyroid Association guidelines. The sample also formed part of further work on T cells in Graves' hyperthyroidism and ophthalmopathy. As that report states: In simple terms, a model built on 13 V-J features told ophthalmopathy apart from stable hyperthyroidism.

V usage is TRBV30 and J usage is TRBJ2-7, with 11 positions matching TRBD2. The clonotype originates from a woman aged 40-49 years with Graves disease. This specimen consisted of peripheral blood mononuclear cells (PBMCs), obtained at new diagnosis, from a patient treated with antithyroid drugs. The CDR3 here is CAWSNTSGRYEQYF. In DNA form, the CDR3 reads TGTGCCTGGAGCAATACTAGCGGGAGATACGAGCAGTACTTC.